This entry describes one TCR beta chain. Its antigen is undetermined. TCRdb processed the reads anew with MiXCR; each CDR3 protein has one entry. The sample has around 750,000 distinct CDR3 sequences, 32% seen once. The source of the sample is a study of T cell repertoires in cytomegalovirus infection. For the study at large: CMV epitopes that were recently identified and HLA-C-restricted were used alongside well-studied HLA-B-restricted ones. Public TCR beta signatures indicated both CMV infection and matching HLA type. Overall study results and limits: Clonotype analysis showed dominance of the ex vivo response by HLA-C-restricted CMV-specific TCR beta clonotypes.

This TCR was recovered from a human donor in good health (CMV status not recorded). Some clones in this sample may be carry-over from other donors' samples. The material was cultured CD8+ T cells from PBMCs, obtained from culture after CMV antigen stimulation.

The CDR3 loop reads CASSDDRGYNEQFF. As DNA, the CDR3 is TGTGCCAGCAGTGACGACAGGGGCTACAATGAGCAGTTCTTC. This chain links TRBV6-1 with TRBJ2-1; the match to TRBD1 covers 8 bases. The CDR3 extends over 14 amino acids. V was clipped by 3 bases and J by 3 bases; unmatched bases: 1. Germline CDR1 is MNHNS and CDR2 is SASEGT.